These 27 T cell receptor beta chains were all obtained from the same sample, sequenced in a study of CD8 T cells in ankylosing spondylitis. Each CDR3 protein gets one entry after TCRdb re-called the 5' RACE reads with MiXCR. The table has 200,000 to 300,000 distinct CDR3 sequences, around 25% seen once. The specimen was blood, either unsorted or a sorted T cell fraction (not recorded which). The receptors come from a male donor with ankylosing spondylitis or in good health (not recorded which).

The CDR3 protein is CSARSAVGRNEQFF. The CDR3 DNA is TGCAGTGCTAGATCAGCGGTGGGTCGCAATGAGCAGTTCTTC. This chain links TRBV20-1 with TRBJ2-1, with a possible D match to TRBD2 (5 bases). The CDR3 is 14 amino acids. Trimming stripped 2 bases from V and 6 bases from J, with 14 bases between. Germline V gene data show CDR1 as DFQATT and CDR2 as SNEGSKA (reference sequence).

This clonotype occurred a few times. V is TRBV5-1 and J is TRBJ2-1; no reliable D call. CDR1 and CDR2 (germline): SGHRS, YFSETQ. Trimming cost V 4 bases and J 5 bases, with 13 bases left between them. This CDR3 region has 14 residues. CDR3: CASSLRTPDNEQFF. DNA for the CDR3: TGCGCCAGCAGCCTCCGGACCCCGGACAATGAGCAGTTCTTC. The complete variable domain, with remaining parts taken from reference TRBV5-1 and TRBJ2-1, reads KAGVTQTPRYLIKTRGQQVTLSCSPISGHRSVSWYQQTPGQGLQFLFEYFSETQRNKGNFPGRFSGRQFSNSRSEMNVSTLELGDSALYLCASSLRTPDNEQFFGPGTRLTVL.

Only a few counts were recorded for this clonotype. J is TRBJ2-2 and V is TRBV20-1; a possible D gene is TRBD1 (6 bases). This CDR3 has 15 amino acids. The V gene's germline CDR1 is DFQATT and CDR2 SNEGSKA (reference sequence). V lost 4 bases and J 0 bases, leaving 12 bases between the germline ends. The CDR3 spells CSAISNRANTGELFF. The CDR3, as DNA: TGCAGTGCTATATCGAACAGGGCGAACACCGGGGAGCTGTTTTTT.

V is TRBV20-1 and J is TRBJ1-1; TRBD1 might be the D (6 bases). The germline V and J ends were trimmed by 5 bases and 1 base, with 14 bases remaining between them. In germline, CDR1 is DFQATT, CDR2 SNEGSKA (reference sequence). There are 14 residues in the CDR3. DNA of the CDR3: TGCAGTGCTCCTCACGGGACAACGAACACTGAAGCTTTCTTT. Amino acid sequence: CSAPHGTTNTEAFF.

This clonotype was seen many times. V gene TRBV20-1 combines with J gene TRBJ2-7; unclear D gene. The CDR3 consists of 15 residues. Germline V gene data show CDR1 as DFQATT and CDR2 as SNEGSKA (reference sequence). V was pared by 1 base and J by 2 bases, with 15 bases between. DNA of the CDR3: TGCAGTGCTAGAGTCCGTGGGCAAACCCCCTACGAGCAGTACTTC. This codes for CSARVRGQTPYEQYF.

This clonotype was found a few times. This chain connects TRBV9 to TRBJ2-5; D is undetermined. The CDR3 spans 14 residues. Trimming pared 3 bases from V and 2 bases from J, leaving 11 bases between. The germline V gene encodes CDR1 SGDLS and CDR2 YYNGEE. The CDR3 loop is CASSADPVQETQYF. CDR3 bases: TGTGCCAGCAGCGCCGATCCCGTACAAGAGACCCAGTACTTC.

This clonotype occurred many times. V and J are TRBV12-3 or TRBV12-4 and TRBJ2-7; tentative D call: TRBD1 (5 bases). This CDR3 region has 13 residues. V was pared by 2 bases and J by 1 base, with 6 bases between. CDR3 sequence: CASSLQGSYEQYF. The CDR3 DNA follows: TGTGCCAGCAGTTTACAGGGATCCTACGAGCAGTACTTC.

This clonotype was seen at least ten times. V usage is TRBV5-5 and J usage is TRBJ2-3, with unresolved D. Germline values: CDR1 SGHKS, CDR2 YYEKEE (reference sequence). Trimming took 1 base from V and 4 from J, leaving 10 bases between them. This CDR3 has 14 amino acids. CDR3 DNA sequence: TGTGCCAGCAGCTTGAGTTTCGGCGCAGATACGCAGTATTTT. It codes for CASSLSFGADTQYF.

In this sample, this clonotype turned up many times. V gene TRBV7-2 combines with J gene TRBJ2-3, with 9 bases identical to TRBD2. The CDR3 extends over 16 amino acids. The V and J ends lost 4 bases and 2 bases, in that order; junction bases with no gene match: 7. Germline V gene data show CDR1 as SGHTA and CDR2 as FQGNSA. The CDR3 loop reads CASSSKRGVVTDTQYF. DNA for the CDR3: TGTGCCAGCAGCTCAAAGCGGGGGGTGGTCACAGATACGCAGTATTTT.

The gene calls are TRBV29-1 and TRBJ2-3, with 8 bases identical to TRBD2. With 7 bases clipped from V and 2 bases from J, the junction kept 8 bases outside the gene matches. The CDR3 length is 14 residues. The germline CDR1 and CDR2 sequences are SQVTM and ANQGSEA. DNA for the CDR3: TGCAGCGCGGAGAGTAGCGGGGACACAGATACGCAGTATTTT. Translated: CSAESSGDTDTQYF.

This clonotype was observed a handful of times. This chain joins TRBV6-1 and TRBJ1-3; no definite D call. CDR1 and CDR2 from the germline V gene are MNHNS and SASEGT. The CDR3 has 13 amino acids. Trimming pared 6 bases from V and 7 bases from J, leaving 13 bases between. CDR3 in amino acids: CASSTFQGNTIYF. DNA of the CDR3: TGTGCCAGCAGCACCTTTCAAGGGAACACCATATATTTT.

This chain joins TRBV20-1 and TRBJ2-3; a weak D match, TRBD2 (5 bases). CDR1 and CDR2 (germline): DFQATT, SNEGSKA (reference sequence). The CDR3 has 13 residues. Between the trimmed V and J ends, which lost 5 bases and 5 bases, there was a span of 14 bases. The chain's CDR3 is CSAPGLGVDTQYF. Written as DNA, the CDR3 is TGCAGTGCTCCCGGACTTGGTGTAGATACGCAGTATTTT.

The rearrangement links TRBV6-5 to TRBJ1-2, with a possible D match to TRBD1 (5 bases). CDR1 and CDR2 from the germline V gene are MNHEY and SVGAGI. V lost 3 bases, J lost 4 bases, and 15 bases lay in between. This CDR3 has 15 residues. The CDR3 DNA follows: TGTGCCAGCAGTTATGGGAGGGGAGGTCCCTATGGCTACACCTTC. It codes for CASSYGRGGPYGYTF.

At least ten counts were recorded for this clonotype. The genes are TRBV6-5 and TRBJ1-6, with no clear D. The V gene lost 2 bases and the J gene lost 6 bases, with 5 bases spanning the gap. Germline V gives CDR1 MNHEY, CDR2 SVGAGI. There are 13 residues in the CDR3. CDR3 bases: TGTGCCAGCAGTTACGAGAGTAATTCACCCCTCCACTTT. Protein: CASSYESNSPLHF.

The CDR3 DNA sequence: TGTGCCACCCGTCGGTCAGGGTCCCTAGACGAGCAGTACTTC. Translating gives CATRRSGSLDEQYF. The chain is built from TRBV6-1 and TRBJ2-7; a possible D gene is TRBD1 (5 bases). Trimming cost V 10 bases and J 5 bases, with 21 bases left between them. This CDR3 contains 14 residues. Germline V gene lookup returns CDR1 MNHNS and CDR2 SASEGT.

The chain joins TRBV20-1 to TRBJ2-3, with no clear D. CDR3 size: 13 residues. CDR1 DFQATT and CDR2 SNEGSKA come from the germline V gene (reference sequence). V was shortened by 5 bases and J by 0 bases, with 9 bases between the two germline ends. In DNA form, the CDR3 reads TGCAGTGCTTCTGTGGACAGCACAGATACGCAGTATTTT. This translates into CSASVDSTDTQYF.

The J gene is TRBJ1-1, the V gene TRBV14; no firm D call. There are 11 residues in the CDR3. Trimming took 7 bases from V and 1 from J, leaving 4 bases between them. Germline-derived CDR1 and CDR2 are SGHDN and FVKESK. The CDR3 region is CASTRNTEAFF. The CDR3 nucleotides read TGTGCCAGCACGAGGAACACTGAAGCTTTCTTT.

The chain links TRBV29-1 to TRBJ2-1; 7 bases align to TRBD2. The CDR3 covers 14 residues. Germline assignment: CDR1 SQVTM and CDR2 ANQGSEA. V shed 3 bases, J shed 4 bases, and the junction held 6 bases outside the gene matches. The CDR3 here is CSVDPSGSYNEQFF. CDR3 DNA sequence: TGCAGCGTTGATCCTAGCGGCTCTTACAATGAGCAGTTCTTC.

This clonotype occurred many times. The genes are TRBV4-1 and TRBJ2-5; either TRBD1 or TRBD2 may supply D (6 bases each). CDR3 length: 16 amino acids. The V end lost 1 base, the J end lost 1 base, and 13 bases lay between the germline ends. The germline V gene encodes CDR1 MGHRA and CDR2 YSYEKL. The CDR3 nucleotides read TGCGCCAGCAGCCAAGGTCGTGGGGGGCCCCAAGAGACCCAGTACTTC. This sequence encodes CASSQGRGGPQETQYF.

A few counts support this clonotype. CDR3 amino acids: CASSPRRTGAPQYF. In DNA, the CDR3 is TGTGCCAGCAGTCCTCGCCGGACGGGTGCTCCGCAGTATTTT. The chain has TRBV6-1 and TRBJ2-3; D is unclear. Trimming removed 5 bases at V and 10 bases at J, with 19 bases between. The CDR3 is 14 residues long. Germline CDR1 is MNHNS and CDR2 is SASEGT.

This chain connects TRBV4-2 to TRBJ2-3; D uncertain. The CDR3 has 16 residues. Germline V gene lookup returns CDR1 LGHNA and CDR2 YNFKEQ. Deletions cut 0 bases from V and 6 bases from J, with 16 bases between. The CDR3 reads CASSQEQSSLRDTQYF. As DNA, the CDR3 is TGTGCCAGCAGCCAAGAACAGTCTAGTCTTCGGGATACGCAGTATTTT.

This chain connects TRBV6-1 to TRBJ2-7, with D perhaps TRBD2 (6 bases). V was trimmed by 6 bases and J by 5 bases, leaving 14 bases between them. The CDR3 has 13 residues. Germline values: CDR1 MNHNS, CDR2 SASEGT. The CDR3 region has the DNA TGTGCCAGCAGCCAAGGAGGGCCCCACGAGCAGTACTTC. It is translated as CASSQGGPHEQYF.

The chain combines TRBV6-4 with TRBJ2-5, with D possibly being TRBD1 or TRBD2 (5 bases each). The CDR3 extends over 15 amino acids. Germline V gene sequence: CDR1 MRHNA, CDR2 SNTAGT. Between the trimmed V and J ends, which lost 3 bases and 7 bases, there was a span of 18 bases. CDR3 loop: CASSEWDPRAGTQYF. In nucleotides, the CDR3 is TGTGCCAGCAGTGAGTGGGACCCCCGGGCTGGGACCCAGTACTTC.

This clonotype has more than one count but fewer than ten. J is TRBJ2-1 and V is TRBV30; TRBD2 aligns across 9 bases. CDR1 and CDR2 from the germline V gene are GTSNPN and SVGIG (reference sequence). CDR3 length: 14 residues. Trimming took 0 bases from V and 3 from J; bases not matched to a gene: 0. The CDR3 region has the DNA TGTGCCTGGAGTGTGCGGGGGGGCTACAATGAGCAGTTCTTC. Translation: CAWSVRGGYNEQFF.

Only a few counts were recorded for this clonotype. The chain employs TRBV6-1 and TRBJ2-7, with 8 bases lining up with TRBD2. CDR3 size: 14 residues. CDR1 MNHNS and CDR2 SASEGT come from the germline V gene. The ends lost 6 bases at V and 4 bases at J; junction bases unmatched: 8. As DNA, the CDR3 is TGTGCCAGCAGCAGTTCCGGGACTAGGTACGAGCAGTACTTC. It specifies CASSSSGTRYEQYF.

J is TRBJ2-1 and V is TRBV6-6; 9 bases fit TRBD1. The CDR3 covers 12 residues. V trimming: 8 bases; J trimming: 8 bases; junction bases outside the gene matches: 4. The germline CDR1 and CDR2 sequences are MNHNY and SVGAGI (reference sequence). In DNA, the CDR3 is TGTGCCAGCCGAACAGGGGGCCATGAGCAGTTCTTC. It yields the protein CASRTGGHEQFF.

This clonotype turned up a few times. This CDR3 reads CSARGWGTGTGELFF. Here the CDR3 DNA reads TGCAGTGCTAGGGGTTGGGGTACGGGCACCGGGGAGCTGTTTTTT. V is TRBV20-1 and J is TRBJ2-2, with unresolved D. The germline CDR1 and CDR2 sequences are DFQATT and SNEGSKA (reference sequence). CDR3 size: 15 residues. Trimming removed 3 bases from V and 4 bases from J, with 15 bases in between.